The clone carrying this T cell receptor (beta chain) was recorded once. The target antigen is unknown. The CDR3 is 16 amino acids. V lost 8 bases, J lost 5 bases, and 17 bases stayed unmatched. Germline V lookup: CDR1 SGHTA, CDR2 FQGNSA. This entry is derived from a study of T cell responses to AZD1222 COVID-19 vaccine. Findings and limits, study-wide: White British donors predominated, females outnumbered males, and clonal diversity was possibly underestimated.

Using immunoSEQ multiplex PCR, the repertoire was profiled, and TCRdb retains in-frame clones only, with some absent. The sample consists of under 150,000 clones, approximately 94% of them appearing once. This TCR was sampled from an adult in good health. The sequences come from peripheral blood, collected on day 0 of AZD1222 vaccination. This rearrangement joins TRBV7-2 to TRBJ1-1, with 7 bases identical to TRBD1. The CDR3 protein is CASARQGGPVGTEAFF. As DNA, the CDR3 is TGTGCCAGCGCAAGACAGGGAGGGCCCGTAGGTACTGAAGCTTTCTTT.